This T cell receptor beta chain came from a study of shared clonotypes between healthy human individuals. Study details: There were three CD4 naive, three CD4 memory, two CD8 naive and one CD8 memory plates per donor.

Method: immunoSEQ multiplex PCR; TCRdb's copy keeps in-frame clones and lacks some. The sample lists 1 million to 1.2 million clones, around 77% occurring once. The sequencing input was memory CD4+ T cells from PBMCs. The subset was: CD45RA-negative fraction. This TCR was sampled from a man younger than 35 in good health. Some clones in this sample may be carry-over from other donors' samples.

CDR3 DNA: TGTGCCAGCAGCCGCCTGGGGTTGGTCTCCGAGCAGTACTTC. Its translation: CASSRLGLVSEQYF. The chain employs TRBV7-9 and TRBJ2-7; D remains unclear. CDR1 and CDR2 (germline): SEHNR, FQNEAQ (reference sequence). The CDR3 length is 14 residues. Trimming removed 5 bases from V and 6 bases from J, with 17 bases in between.